Each of the 23 T cell receptor beta chains below was sequenced from the same sample in a study of shared clonotypes between healthy human individuals. The data were produced by immunoSEQ multiplex PCR, yet TCRdb's version contains in-frame clones alone and is incomplete. Of about 380,000 clones listed, 96% are singletons. Sequenced material: memory CD8+ T cells sorted from blood. Subset indicated: CD45RO+ cells pooled with CCR7-negative TemRA cells. These TCRs come from a young man in good health.

The rearrangement uses TRBV27 and TRBJ2-2; TRBD2 matches 10 bases. After removal of 8 bases from V and 6 bases from J, the junction contained 6 bases not matched to a gene. The germline V gene encodes CDR1 MNHEY and CDR2 SMNVEV (reference sequence). The CDR3 runs to 14 residues. This chain's CDR3 is CASGIAGGSGELFF. CDR3 bases: TGTGCCAGCGGGATAGCGGGAGGATCCGGGGAGCTGTTTTTT.

In its sample, this clone was seen once. This rearrangement joins TRBV6-5 to TRBJ2-7; 8 bases are a match to TRBD1. V trimming: 6 bases; J trimming: 5 bases; junction bases outside the gene matches: 9. The CDR3 covers 14 residues. Germline loops: CDR1 MNHEY, CDR2 SVGAGI. CDR3 sequence reads: CASSPGGAGNEQYF. CDR3 DNA sequence: TGTGCCAGCAGCCCAGGGGGCGCTGGGAACGAGCAGTACTTC.

The chain combines TRBV5-4 with TRBJ2-5; maybe TRBD1 (5 bases). Per the germline V gene, CDR1 is SGHNT and CDR2 is YYREEE (reference sequence). The CDR3 length is 12 residues. V lost 10 bases, J lost 2 bases, and 12 bases lay in between. The DNA of the CDR3 is TGTGCCTGTCACAGGAATCAAGAGACCCAGTACTTC. It encodes CACHRNQETQYF.

The chain carries TRBV28 and TRBJ2-1; D not resolved. V was cut by 2 bases and J by 0 bases, with 11 bases left in between. Germline V CDR1 and CDR2: MDHEN, SYDVKM. This CDR3 is 16 amino acids long. CDR3 protein: CASSLRRYSSYNEQFF. CDR3 in DNA: TGTGCCAGCAGTTTACGGCGGTATAGCTCCTACAATGAGCAGTTCTTC. Drawing the rest from reference TRBV28 and TRBJ2-1, the complete variable domain is DVKVTQSSRYLVKRTGEKVFLECVQDMDHENMFWYRQDPGLGLRLIYFSYDVKMKEKGDIPEGYSVSREKKERFSLILESASTNQTSMYLCASSLRRYSSYNEQFFGPGTRLTVL.

The chain employs TRBV19 and TRBJ1-5; D is unclear. Germline CDR1 and CDR2: LNHDA and SQIVND (reference sequence). V was shortened by 2 bases and J by 0 bases, with 11 bases between the two germline ends. CDR3 size: 16 residues. The CDR3 sequence is CASSIPAIYSNQPQHF. The DNA of the CDR3 is TGTGCCAGTAGTATACCGGCAATCTATAGCAATCAGCCCCAGCATTTT.

This CDR3 reads CAISESGRVQPQHF. The CDR3 coding sequence is TGTGCCATCAGTGAGTCGGGCAGGGTTCAGCCCCAGCATTTT. The chain combines TRBV10-3 with TRBJ1-5; a weak D match, TRBD1 (5 bases). The CDR3 is 14 amino acids. CDR1 ENHRY and CDR2 SYGVKD come from the germline V gene. Trimming removed 0 bases at V and 6 bases at J, with 9 bases between.

This clone was counted a single time. V usage is TRBV5-1 and J usage is TRBJ1-1, with TRBD1 identical over 7 bases. The germline CDR1 and CDR2 sequences are SGHRS and YFSETQ. CDR3 length: 14 amino acids. The trim removed 4 bases at V and 2 bases at J, leaving 5 bases unmatched. In DNA, the CDR3 is TGCGCCAGCAGCGGGGGACAGTTTAACACTGAAGCTTTCTTT. As protein: CASSGGQFNTEAFF.

The chain couples TRBV19 to TRBJ2-1; D is perhaps TRBD2 (6 bases). The germline gives CDR1 LNHDA, CDR2 SQIVND (reference sequence). CDR3 length equals 13 residues. V was cut by 9 bases and J by 7 bases, with 16 bases left in between. The DNA of the CDR3 is TGTGCCAGCCGGGAGCGGACTACTAATGAGCAGTTCTTC. It yields the protein CASRERTTNEQFF.

The rearrangement links TRBV5-4 to TRBJ2-3, with TRBD1 identical over 8 bases. After removal of 3 bases from V and 2 bases from J, the junction contained 8 bases not matched to a gene. CDR1 is SGHNT and CDR2 is YYREEE in the germline V gene (reference sequence). This CDR3 is 16 amino acids long. In nucleotides, the CDR3 is TGTGCCAGCAGCTCCACGTTGGGACAGGTCACAGATACGCAGTATTTT. Amino acid sequence: CASSSTLGQVTDTQYF.

The chain combines TRBV2 with TRBJ2-7; D is perhaps TRBD1 or TRBD2 (5 bases each). Germline assignment: CDR1 SNHLY and CDR2 FYNNEI. Between the trimmed V and J ends, which lost 5 bases and 3 bases, there was a span of 8 bases. The CDR3 loop spans 12 amino acids. CDR3 DNA: TGTGCCAGCAGTTGGGACGGCTACGAGCAGTACTTC. It translates to CASSWDGYEQYF. Filled out from reference TRBV2 and TRBJ2-7, the complete variable domain reads EPEVTQTPSHQVTQMGQEVILRCVPISNHLYFYWYRQILGQKVEFLVSFYNNEISEKSEIFDDQFSVERPDGSNFTLKIRSTKLEDSAMYFCASSWDGYEQYFGPGTRLTVT.

DNA for the CDR3: TGTGCCAGCAGCGTTTTACCGGGACTAGCGGGAAAGGTAGAAGGCTACGAGCAGTACTTC. Translating it yields CASSVLPGLAGKVEGYEQYF. This chain links TRBV7-8 with TRBJ2-7; 13 nucleotides agree with TRBD2. Trimming at V came to 5 bases and at J to 3 bases, leaving 19 bases not matched to a gene. Per the germline V gene, CDR1 is SGHVS and CDR2 is FQNEAQ. CDR3 length equals 20 residues.

This chain connects TRBV7-9 to TRBJ2-5; 9 bases fit TRBD2. V shed 2 bases, J shed 4 bases, and the junction held 5 bases outside the gene matches. This CDR3 is 15 amino acids long. CDR1 is SEHNR, CDR2 FQNEAQ, per germline (reference sequence). The CDR3 is CASSLSGSGRETQYF. CDR3 nucleotides: TGTGCCAGCAGCTTAAGTGGTAGCGGGAGAGAGACCCAGTACTTC.

This clone was recorded once. This chain uses TRBV11-2 with TRBJ2-7, with 9 bases matching TRBD2. CDR1 and CDR2 (germline): SGHAT, FQNNGV. Trimming took 4 bases from V and 5 from J; bases not matched to a gene: 9. The CDR3 loop spans 15 amino acids. The CDR3 is CASSSRAGGLHEQYF. Written as DNA, the CDR3 is TGTGCCAGCAGCTCCCGAGCGGGAGGCCTCCACGAGCAGTACTTC.

This rearrangement joins TRBV19 to TRBJ1-1; D is possibly TRBD1 (6 bases). V shed 3 bases and J shed 0 bases, with 14 bases lying between them. There are 16 residues in the CDR3. Germline CDR1 reads LNHDA; CDR2 reads SQIVND (reference sequence). The CDR3 protein is CASSMIRGLLNTEAFF. DNA of the CDR3: TGTGCCAGTAGTATGATTCGGGGGCTTTTGAACACTGAAGCTTTCTTT. The whole variable domain, filled in from reference TRBV19 and TRBJ1-1, reads DGGITQSPKYLFRKEGQNVTLSCEQNLNHDAMYWYRQDPGQGLRLIYYSQIVNDFQKGDIAEGYSVSREKKESFPLTVTSAQKNPTAFYLCASSMIRGLLNTEAFFGQGTRLTVV.

The chain carries TRBV5-5 and TRBJ2-6, with a tentative D call TRBD2 (5 bases). V lost 2 bases and J 0 bases, leaving 12 bases between the germline ends. Germline V CDR1 and CDR2: SGHKS, YYEKEE (reference sequence). The CDR3 runs to 17 residues. In DNA, the CDR3 is TGTGCCAGCAGCTTATTGGCTAGCCCCTCTGGGGCCAACGTCCTGACTTTC. Translating it yields CASSLLASPSGANVLTF. Complete variable domain (other parts from reference TRBV5-5 and TRBJ2-6): DAGVTQSPTHLIKTRGQQVTLRCSPISGHKSVSWYQQVLGQGPQFIFQYYEKEERGRGNFPDRFSARQFPNYSSELNVNALLLGDSALYLCASSLLASPSGANVLTFGAGSRLTVL.

The gene calls are TRBV5-1 and TRBJ1-4; 9 bases map to TRBD1. Unmatched junction bases numbered 9, after V lost 4 bases and J lost 8 bases. CDR3 length equals 15 residues. Looked up from germline, CDR1 is SGHRS and CDR2 is YFSETQ. DNA for the CDR3: TGCGCCAGCAGCCTAACCGGGACAGGGAGGGAAAAACTGTTTTTT. Its protein product is CASSLTGTGREKLFF. The variable domain in full, with the rest retrieved from reference TRBV5-1 and TRBJ1-4, is KAGVTQTPRYLIKTRGQQVTLSCSPISGHRSVSWYQQTPGQGLQFLFEYFSETQRNKGNFPGRFSGRQFSNSRSEMNVSTLELGDSALYLCASSLTGTGREKLFFGSGTQLSVL.

J is TRBJ2-2 and V is TRBV9; 8 bases are shared with TRBD1. The CDR3 is made up of 15 amino acids. Germline loops: CDR1 SGDLS, CDR2 YYNGEE. V gave up 5 bases and J gave up 3 bases; unmatched junction bases: 6. CDR3 loop: CASRAGTGYTGELFF. As DNA, the CDR3 is TGTGCCAGCAGGGCCGGGACAGGCTACACCGGGGAGCTGTTTTTT.

V and J are TRBV10-3 and TRBJ2-7; D possibly corresponds to TRBD2 (5 bases). V lost 7 bases and J 3 bases, leaving 13 bases between the germline ends. This CDR3 has 13 amino acids. Per the germline V gene, CDR1 is ENHRY and CDR2 is SYGVKD. CDR3 sequence: CAIKAAGSYEQYF. In nucleotides, the CDR3 is TGTGCCATCAAAGCGGCAGGAAGCTACGAGCAGTACTTC.

This chain joins TRBV19 and TRBJ1-5; weak D call: TRBD1 (5 bases). V lost 2 bases to trimming and J lost 4 bases, with 9 bases between them. Germline loops: CDR1 LNHDA, CDR2 SQIVND (reference sequence). This CDR3 contains 14 residues. The CDR3 DNA sequence: TGTGCCAGTAGTATATGGGGCAGGAATCAGCCCCAGCATTTT. Amino acids: CASSIWGRNQPQHF. The whole variable domain, remainder taken from reference TRBV19 and TRBJ1-5, is DGGITQSPKYLFRKEGQNVTLSCEQNLNHDAMYWYRQDPGQGLRLIYYSQIVNDFQKGDIAEGYSVSREKKESFPLTVTSAQKNPTAFYLCASSIWGRNQPQHFGDGTRLSIL.

V usage is TRBV28 and J usage is TRBJ2-1, with TRBD2 matching over 11 bases. The CDR3 covers 17 residues. Germline V gives CDR1 MDHEN, CDR2 SYDVKM. Trimming cost V 7 bases and J 0 bases; bases outside gene matches: 8. The CDR3 loop is CASNHPSGRFSYNEQFF. DNA of the CDR3: TGTGCCAGCAACCACCCTAGCGGGAGGTTCTCCTACAATGAGCAGTTCTTC.

The rearrangement joins TRBV7-3 to TRBJ2-3; tentative D call: TRBD2 (5 bases). Trimming cost V 4 bases and J 8 bases, with 13 bases left between them. This CDR3 spans 13 amino acids. Germline V gives CDR1 SGHTA, CDR2 FQGTGA. The CDR3 nucleotides are TGTGCCAGCAGCTCTGTAGCCGGAGGTACGCAGTATTTT. This translates into CASSSVAGGTQYF.

The chain combines TRBV7-2 with TRBJ1-1; D not certain. The V and J ends lost 1 base and 6 bases respectively, with 12 bases between them. Germline V gene sequence: CDR1 SGHTA, CDR2 FQGNSA. This CDR3 is 14 amino acids long. The CDR3 protein is CASSLGVGGAEAFF. CDR3 bases: TGTGCCAGCAGCTTAGGCGTGGGAGGCGCTGAAGCTTTCTTT. Looking up the rest from reference TRBV7-2 and TRBJ1-1 gives the full variable domain: GAGVSQSPSNKVTEKGKDVELRCDPISGHTALYWYRQSLGQGLEFLIYFQGNSAPDKSGLPSDRFSAERTGGSVSTLTIQRTQQEDSAVYLCASSLGVGGAEAFFGQGTRLTVV.

The V and J genes are TRBV15 and TRBJ2-2; D is undetermined. Trimming shortened V by 1 base and J by 0 bases, and 6 bases separated the two germline ends. The V gene's germline CDR1 is LNHNV and CDR2 YYDKDF (reference sequence). There are 15 residues in the CDR3. CDR3 residues: CATSRVVPNTGELFF. The CDR3 region has the DNA TGTGCCACCAGCAGAGTGGTGCCGAACACCGGGGAGCTGTTTTTT.